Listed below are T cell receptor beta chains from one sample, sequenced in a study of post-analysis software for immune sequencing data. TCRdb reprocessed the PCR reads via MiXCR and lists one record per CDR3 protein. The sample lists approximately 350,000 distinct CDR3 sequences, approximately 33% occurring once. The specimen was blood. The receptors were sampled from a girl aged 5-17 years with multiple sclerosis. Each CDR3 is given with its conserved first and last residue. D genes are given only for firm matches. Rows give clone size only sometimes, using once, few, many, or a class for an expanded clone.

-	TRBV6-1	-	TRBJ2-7	CASSVFGGEYEQYF	TGTGCCAGCAGTGTTTTTGGCGGGGAATACGAGCAGTACTTC
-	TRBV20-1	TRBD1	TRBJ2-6	CSARGQESTGANVLTF	TGCAGTGCTAGGGGACAGGAAAGCACTGGGGCCAACGTCCTGACTTTC
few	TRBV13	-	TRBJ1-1	CASSSPRSLNTEAFF	TGTGCCAGCAGCTCCCCCCGGTCTTTGAACACTGAAGCTTTCTTT
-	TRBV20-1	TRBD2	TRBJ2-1	CSARLIAGGPNEQFF	TGCAGTGCTAGACTAATAGCGGGGGGGCCAAATGAGCAGTTCTTC
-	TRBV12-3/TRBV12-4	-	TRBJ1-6	CAGSAGLHNSPLHF	TGTGCCGGCAGTGCTGGACTGCATAATTCACCCCTCCACTTT
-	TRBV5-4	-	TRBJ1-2	CASSPSGNWRYTF	TGTGCCAGCAGTCCCTCAGGGAACTGGCGCTACACCTTC
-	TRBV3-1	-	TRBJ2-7	CASSQEPTAYEQYF	TGTGCCAGCAGCCAAGAGCCGACAGCGTACGAGCAGTACTTC
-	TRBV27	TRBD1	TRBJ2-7	CASSLFGTGGGEQYF	TGTGCCAGCAGTTTATTTGGGACAGGGGGAGGGGAGCAGTACTTC
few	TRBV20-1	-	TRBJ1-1	CSASPNTEAFF	TGCAGTGCTTCGCCTAACACTGAAGCTTTCTTT
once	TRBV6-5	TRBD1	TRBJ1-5	CASSGQGVSEPQHF	TGTGCCAGCAGTGGACAGGGGGTGTCGGAGCCCCAGCATTTT
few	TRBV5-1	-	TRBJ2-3	CASSFRGTPTDTQYF	TGCGCCAGCAGCTTTAGGGGCACCCCCACAGATACGCAGTATTTT
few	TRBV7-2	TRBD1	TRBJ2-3	CASSLNRGQDTQYF	TGTGCCAGCAGCTTAAACAGGGGGCAAGATACGCAGTATTTT
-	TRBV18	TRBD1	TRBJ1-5	CASSPDRGGNQPQHF	TGTGCCAGCTCACCGGACAGGGGTGGCAATCAGCCCCAGCATTTT
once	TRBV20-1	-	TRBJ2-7	CSARTRRYEQYF	TGCAGTGCTAGAACTAGACGGTACGAGCAGTACTTC
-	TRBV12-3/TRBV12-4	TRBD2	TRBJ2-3	CASSTDGGFTDTQYF	TGTGCCAGCAGTACCGACGGGGGGTTCACAGATACGCAGTATTTT
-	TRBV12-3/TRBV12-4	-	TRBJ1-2	CASSLFFAGDGYTF	TGTGCCAGCAGTTTGTTTTTCGCGGGGGACGGCTACACCTTC
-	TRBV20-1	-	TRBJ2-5	CSASGGGRETQYF	TGCAGTGCTAGCGGGGGAGGAAGAGAGACCCAGTACTTC
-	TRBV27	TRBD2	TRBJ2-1	CASSLSQRGYNEQFF	TGTGCCAGCAGTTTAAGCCAGCGGGGATACAATGAGCAGTTCTTC
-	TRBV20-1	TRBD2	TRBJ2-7	CSASRTSGGSEQYF	TGCAGTGCTAGTCGGACTAGCGGGGGTTCCGAGCAGTACTTC
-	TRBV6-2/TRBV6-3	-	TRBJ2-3	CASSFFGALTDTQYF	TGTGCCAGCAGTTTTTTCGGGGCTCTCACAGATACGCAGTATTTT
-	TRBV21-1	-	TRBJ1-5	CASIRQGGSQPQHF	TGTGCCAGCATACGACAGGGGGGGAGTCAGCCCCAGCATTTT
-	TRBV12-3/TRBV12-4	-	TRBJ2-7	CASTLYGISSEQYF	TGTGCCAGCACCCTCTACGGGATCTCAAGCGAGCAGTACTTC
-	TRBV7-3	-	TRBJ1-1	CASSLGQVMNTEAFF	TGTGCCAGCAGCTTAGGACAAGTAATGAACACTGAAGCTTTCTTT
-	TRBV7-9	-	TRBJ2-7	CASSYFGRESYELYF	TGTGCCAGCAGCTACTTTGGACGGGAGTCCTACGAGCTGTACTTC
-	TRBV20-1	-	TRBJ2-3	CSASTGSVDTQYF	TGCAGTGCTAGCACGGGGTCGGTAGATACGCAGTATTTT
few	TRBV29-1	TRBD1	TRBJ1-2	CSVTGGTSDGYTF	TGCAGCGTGACAGGGGGCACATCCGATGGCTACACCTTC
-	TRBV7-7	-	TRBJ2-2	CASSMGQNTGELFF	TGTGCTAGCAGCATGGGACAGAACACCGGGGAGCTGTTTTTT
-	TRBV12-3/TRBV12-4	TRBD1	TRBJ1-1	CASSGRDRGVGAFF	TGTGCCAGCAGTGGCCGGGACAGGGGTGTTGGAGCTTTCTTT
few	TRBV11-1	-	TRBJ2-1	CASSSSTRGSLDEQFF	TGTGCCAGCAGCTCTAGCACGCGGGGAAGTTTGGATGAGCAGTTCTTC
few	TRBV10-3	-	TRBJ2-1	CAIRRQDAYNEQFF	TGTGCCATCAGAAGACAGGATGCCTACAATGAGCAGTTCTTC
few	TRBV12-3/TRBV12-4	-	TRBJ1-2	CASTPGTGGGYTF	TGTGCCAGCACGCCCGGGACTGGGGGTGGCTACACCTTC
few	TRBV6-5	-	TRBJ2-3	CASSYRGVGDTQYF	TGTGCCAGCAGTTACCGAGGGGTTGGAGATACGCAGTATTTT
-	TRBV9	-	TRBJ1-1	CASSALSSGGALDTEAFF	TGTGCCAGCAGCGCCCTAAGTTCAGGCGGAGCCCTTGACACTGAAGCTTTCTTT
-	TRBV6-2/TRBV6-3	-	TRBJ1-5	CASSYSTEHQPQHF	TGTGCCAGCAGTTACTCGACGGAGCATCAGCCCCAGCATTTT
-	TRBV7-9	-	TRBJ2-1	CASSGGGLSYNEQFF	TGTGCCAGCTCTGGAGGGGGGCTTTCCTACAATGAGCAGTTCTTC
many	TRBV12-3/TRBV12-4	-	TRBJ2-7	CASTSGHSGYEQYF	TGTGCCAGCACCTCGGGACACTCGGGATACGAGCAGTACTTC
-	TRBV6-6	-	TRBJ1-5	CASSYSRGGQPQHF	TGTGCCAGCAGTTACTCCCGGGGCGGTCAGCCCCAGCATTTT
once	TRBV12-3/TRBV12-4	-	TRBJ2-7	CASSFSSWIGKGEQYF	TGTGCCAGCAGTTTTTCGTCTTGGATAGGGAAGGGCGAGCAGTACTTC
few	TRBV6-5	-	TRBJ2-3	CASSRFGGARTDTQYF	TGTGCCAGCAGTCGCTTCGGAGGCGCCCGCACAGATACGCAGTATTTT
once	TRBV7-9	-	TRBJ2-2	CASSPEGAGELFF	TGTGCCAGCAGCCCCGAGGGGGCCGGGGAGCTGTTTTTT
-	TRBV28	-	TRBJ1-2	CASSFGSGPLRDYGYTF	TGTGCCAGCAGCTTCGGGTCAGGGCCCCTTAGGGACTATGGCTACACCTTC
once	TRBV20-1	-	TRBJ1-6	CSASRGSPLHF	TGCAGTGCCTCCCGTGGGTCACCCCTCCACTTT
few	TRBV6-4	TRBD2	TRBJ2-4	CASRDCTTSGGASSIQYF	TGTGCCAGCAGGGACTGCACAACTAGCGGGGGGGCCAGCAGCATTCAGTACTTC
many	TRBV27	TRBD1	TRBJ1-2	CASSPGQGLYGYTF	TGTGCCAGCAGTCCGGGACAGGGTCTCTATGGCTACACCTTC
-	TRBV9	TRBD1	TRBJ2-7	CASSLGQGASYNEQYF	TGTGCCAGCAGCCTCGGACAGGGGGCGTCCTACAATGAGCAGTACTTC
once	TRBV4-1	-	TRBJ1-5	CASSQGSQTQPQHF	TGCGCCAGCAGCCAAGGCAGCCAGACCCAGCCCCAGCATTTT
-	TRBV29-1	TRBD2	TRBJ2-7	CSVRVGGAYEQYF	TGCAGCGTTAGAGTTGGGGGGGCCTACGAGCAGTACTTC
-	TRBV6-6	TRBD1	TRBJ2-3	CASAAGGASTDTQYF	TGTGCCAGCGCCGCAGGGGGCGCAAGCACAGATACGCAGTATTTT
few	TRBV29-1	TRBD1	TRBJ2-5	CSVEDQGTGETQYF	TGCAGCGTTGAAGATCAAGGGACAGGAGAGACCCAGTACTTC
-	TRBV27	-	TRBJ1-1	CASSLGAFYTEAFF	TGTGCCAGCAGTTTAGGGGCTTTTTACACTGAAGCTTTCTTT
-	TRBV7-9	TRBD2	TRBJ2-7	CASSYWTSGGHEQYF	TGTGCCAGCAGCTATTGGACTAGCGGGGGACACGAGCAGTACTTC
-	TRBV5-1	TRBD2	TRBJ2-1	CASSLALAGVANGQFF	TGCGCCAGCAGCTTGGCACTAGCGGGGGTGGCGAATGGGCAGTTCTTC
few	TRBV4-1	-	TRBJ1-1	CASSQEGWGPDTEAFF	TGCGCCAGCAGCCAAGAAGGGTGGGGGCCCGACACTGAAGCTTTCTTT
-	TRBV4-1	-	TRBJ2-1	CASSPWGYYNEQFF	TGCGCCAGCAGCCCTTGGGGCTATTACAATGAGCAGTTCTTC